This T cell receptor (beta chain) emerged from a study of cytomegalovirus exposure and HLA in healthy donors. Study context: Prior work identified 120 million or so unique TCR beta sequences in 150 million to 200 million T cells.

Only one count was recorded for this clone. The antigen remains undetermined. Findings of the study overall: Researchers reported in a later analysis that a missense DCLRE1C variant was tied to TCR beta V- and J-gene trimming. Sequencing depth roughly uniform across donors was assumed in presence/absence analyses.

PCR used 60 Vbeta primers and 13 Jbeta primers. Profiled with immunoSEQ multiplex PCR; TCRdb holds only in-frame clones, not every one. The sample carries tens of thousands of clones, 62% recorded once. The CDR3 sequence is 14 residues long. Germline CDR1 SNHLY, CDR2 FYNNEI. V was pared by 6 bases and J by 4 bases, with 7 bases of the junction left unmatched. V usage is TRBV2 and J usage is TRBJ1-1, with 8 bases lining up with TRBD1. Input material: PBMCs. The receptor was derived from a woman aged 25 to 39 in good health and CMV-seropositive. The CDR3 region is CASSGQGGGTEAFF. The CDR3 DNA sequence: TGTGCCAGCAGCGGACAGGGAGGTGGCACTGAAGCTTTCTTT.